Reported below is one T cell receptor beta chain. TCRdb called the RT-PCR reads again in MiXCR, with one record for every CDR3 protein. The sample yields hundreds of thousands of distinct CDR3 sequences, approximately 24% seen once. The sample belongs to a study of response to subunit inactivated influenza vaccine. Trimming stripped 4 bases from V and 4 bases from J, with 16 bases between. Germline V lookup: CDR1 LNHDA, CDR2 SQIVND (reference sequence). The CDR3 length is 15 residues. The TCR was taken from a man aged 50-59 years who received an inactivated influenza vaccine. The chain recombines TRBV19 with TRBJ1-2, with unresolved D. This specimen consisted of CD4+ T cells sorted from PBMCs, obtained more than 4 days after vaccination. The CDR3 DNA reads TGTGCCAGTAGTACCGCAACCGGGAATAGCTATGGCTACACCTTC. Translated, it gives CASSTATGNSYGYTF.